This TCR beta chain was recovered during a study of CD8+CD57+ T cells in acquired aplastic anemia (dated by TCRdb to the late 2010s). Context from the whole study: DNA extracted from sorted CD4+ and CD8+ cells had a mean of approximately 3.4 ug, with a range of 0.2 to 27.4 ug. Findings and caveats that apply to the study as a whole: Around 27 CD8+ CDR3 sequences were found in both patients and controls but appeared to be highly expressed in patients and within the immunodominant clones of the patients. No significant difference in CD8+ Simpson's diversity was found between patients and healthy controls (P=0.060).

TCR beta VDJ combination and CDR3 sequence profiling used genomic DNA as the template. An Illumina HiSeq 2000 was the platform used for TCR repertoire sequencing. In the paper's pipeline: TRBV/TRBJ rearrangement plots, CDR3 size and DJ length profiles, and Simpson's diversity index were used to assess repertoires. The most abundant DNA sequence in the deep sequencing data was taken as the immunodominant clone. CDR3 amino acid sequences were screened for sharing across subjects and compared with published repertoires and the VDJdb database. TCRdb reprocessed the public reads (quality trimming at Q25 with fastp, clone calling with MiXCR) and kept in-frame beta chains. Each record represents a unique CDR3 protein, reported with the most common genes and DNA among its rows. TCRdb assigned the V and J calls; the authors' analysis was not used. The sample table lists 250,000 to 350,000 distinct CDR3 sequences, roughly half of them with a count of one. 7% to 9% of the sample lies in the top ten.

This clonotype was recorded many times. Its antigen target is currently unknown. Nothing much larger sits one base from this clone, and base qualities are not available. In this study, sorted CD4+ and CD8+ T cells from the blood of healthy subjects and of severe aplastic anemia patients had their TCR repertoires deep-sequenced. Ficoll-Paque density gradient centrifugation was used to isolate peripheral blood mononuclear cells. CD4+ and CD8+ T cells were sorted by FACS or magnetic beads before DNA extraction. Specimen: sorted CD4+, CD8+, or CD8+CD57+ T cells (not recorded which) from PBMCs. This TCR was sampled from a human donor with severe aplastic anemia or a healthy control (not recorded which).

The bases read TGTGCCAGCAGCTTTGTAAGCGGGGTTGCAGGGGTGGAGCAGTTCTTC. It codes for CASSFVSGVAGVEQFF. The receptor chain draws on TRBV7-9 and TRBJ2-1; a weak D assignment points to TRBD2 (7 bases agree). According to the germline V gene (reference sequence), CDR1 reads SEHNR and CDR2 reads FQNEAQ. Spanning cysteine to phenylalanine, the CDR3 consists of 16 amino acids. Only CDR3 DNA is held: 48 bases, read in frame from base 1. V sheds 3 bases and J sheds 10 bases, leaving 22 bases between their ends.